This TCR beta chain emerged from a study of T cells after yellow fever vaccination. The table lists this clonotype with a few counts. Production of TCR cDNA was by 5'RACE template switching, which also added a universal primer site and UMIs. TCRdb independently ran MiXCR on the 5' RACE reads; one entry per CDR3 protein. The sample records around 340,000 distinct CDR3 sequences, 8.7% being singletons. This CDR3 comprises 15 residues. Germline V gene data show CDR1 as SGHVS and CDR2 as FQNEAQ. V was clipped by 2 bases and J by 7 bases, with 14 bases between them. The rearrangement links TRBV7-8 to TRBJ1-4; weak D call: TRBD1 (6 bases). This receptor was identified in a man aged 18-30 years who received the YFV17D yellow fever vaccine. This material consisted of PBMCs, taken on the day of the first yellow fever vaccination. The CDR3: CASSLFMGAPEKLFF. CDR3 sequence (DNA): TGTGCCAGCAGCTTATTTATGGGGGCGCCTGAAAAACTGTTTTTT.